Listed below are T cell receptor beta chains from one sample, sequenced in a study of blood T cell repertoires in COVID-19. Sequenced by immunoSEQ multiplex PCR; TCRdb stores in-frame clones only, minus some. This sample has roughly 57,000 clones, with 60% to 85% found just once. Sequencing was done on a sample of peripheral blood. These receptor sequences come from a man aged 30 to 45 with COVID-19, enrolled during active disease. Each CDR3 is given without its conserved first and last residue.

v_call	cdr3_length	j_call	cdr3_aa
TRBV30	19	TRBJ1-4	AWKPGTGVSLSLVANEKLF
TRBV7-3	11	TRBJ2-2	ASSPPGTGELF
TRBV5-1	16	TRBJ2-3	ASSLRGLAGGLADTQY
TRBV19	13	TRBJ1-5	ASSTGAYSNQPQH
TRBV30	11	TRBJ1-2	AWSGRQGIGYT
TRBV5-1	12	TRBJ2-7	ASSFTVGQGEQY
TRBV6-2/TRBV6-3	11	TRBJ1-4	ASSYHTQGKLF
TRBV7-9	11	TRBJ2-6	ASSSTGANVLT
TRBV6-2/TRBV6-3	18	TRBJ2-6	ASSYVTGQGASSGANVLT
TRBV7-3	11	TRBJ2-1	ASSSSGEDEQF
TRBV9	16	TRBJ2-4	ASSVGEGGSLAKNIQY
TRBV7-2	13	TRBJ1-6	ASSSAGQGNSPLH
TRBV7-2	12	TRBJ1-3	ASSSPGVGNTIY
TRBV6-5	13	TRBJ2-2	ASSYTSGSSGELF